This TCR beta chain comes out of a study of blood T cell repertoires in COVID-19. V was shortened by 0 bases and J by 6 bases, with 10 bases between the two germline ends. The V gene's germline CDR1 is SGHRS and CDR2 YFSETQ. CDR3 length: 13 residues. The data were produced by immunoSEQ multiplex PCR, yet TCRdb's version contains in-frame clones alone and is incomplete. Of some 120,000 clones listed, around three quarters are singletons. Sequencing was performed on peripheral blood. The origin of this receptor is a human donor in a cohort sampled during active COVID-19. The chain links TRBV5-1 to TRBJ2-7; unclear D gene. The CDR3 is CASSLVVGSEQYF. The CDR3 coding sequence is TGCGCCAGCAGCTTGGTTGTGGGCAGCGAGCAGTACTTC.